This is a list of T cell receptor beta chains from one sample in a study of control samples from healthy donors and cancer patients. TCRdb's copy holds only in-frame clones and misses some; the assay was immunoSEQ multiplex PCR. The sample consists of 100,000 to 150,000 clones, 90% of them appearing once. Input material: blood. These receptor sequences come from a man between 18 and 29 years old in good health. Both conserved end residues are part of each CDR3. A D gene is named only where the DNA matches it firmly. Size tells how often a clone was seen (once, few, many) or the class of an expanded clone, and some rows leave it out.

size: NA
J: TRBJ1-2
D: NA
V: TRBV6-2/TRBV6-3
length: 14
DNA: TGTGCCAGCAGTTACTCGATGTCGCCCAATGGCTACACCTTC
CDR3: CASSYSMSPNGYTF

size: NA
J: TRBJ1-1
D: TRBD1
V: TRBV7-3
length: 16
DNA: TGTGCCAGCAGCCGAGACAGGGGTGGAATGAACACTGAAGCTTTCTTT
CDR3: CASSRDRGGMNTEAFF

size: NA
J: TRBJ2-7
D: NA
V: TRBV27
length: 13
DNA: TGTGCCAGCAGTTTAACGGGCTCCTACGAGCAGTACTTC
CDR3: CASSLTGSYEQYF

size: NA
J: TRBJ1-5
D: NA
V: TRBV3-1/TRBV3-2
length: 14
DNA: TGTGCCAGCAGCCAAGGGGACAGCAATCAGCCCCAGCATTTT
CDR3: CASSQGDSNQPQHF

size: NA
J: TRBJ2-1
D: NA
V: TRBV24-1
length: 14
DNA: TGTGCCACCCGCCCCCGGGACCGCAACAATGAGCAGTTCTTC
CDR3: CATRPRDRNNEQFF

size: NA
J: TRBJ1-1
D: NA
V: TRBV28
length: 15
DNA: TGTGCCAGCAGCAACGGAGGGGTGTTGAACACTGAAGCTTTCTTT
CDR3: CASSNGGVLNTEAFF

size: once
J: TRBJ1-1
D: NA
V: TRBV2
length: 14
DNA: TGTGCCAGCAGACCACGGGGAGGGAACACTGAAGCTTTCTTT
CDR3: CASRPRGGNTEAFF

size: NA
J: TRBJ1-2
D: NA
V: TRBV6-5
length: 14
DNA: TGTGCCAGCAGTTCCCCGGGGGATGGCTATGGCTACACCTTC
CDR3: CASSSPGDGYGYTF

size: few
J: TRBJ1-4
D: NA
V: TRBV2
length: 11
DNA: TGTGCCAGCAGGGACAATGAAAAACTGTTTTTT
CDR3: CASRDNEKLFF

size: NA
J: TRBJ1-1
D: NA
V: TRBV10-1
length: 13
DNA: TGCGCCAGCAGTGGACAGTATGACACTGAAGCTTTCTTT
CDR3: CASSGQYDTEAFF

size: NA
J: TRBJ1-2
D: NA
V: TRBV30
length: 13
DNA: TGTGCCTGGAGCCCCCTAGGCGTCGGGGGCTACACCTTC
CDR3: CAWSPLGVGGYTF

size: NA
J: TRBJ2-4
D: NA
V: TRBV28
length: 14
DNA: TGTGCCAGCAACGGGGTTGAAGCCAAAAACATTCAGTACTTC
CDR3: CASNGVEAKNIQYF

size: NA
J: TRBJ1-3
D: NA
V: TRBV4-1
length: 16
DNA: TGCGCCAGCAGCCAAGTGGCTCAGGGAACAGGAAACACCATATATTTT
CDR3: CASSQVAQGTGNTIYF

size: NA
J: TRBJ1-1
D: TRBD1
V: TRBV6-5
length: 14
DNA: TGTGCCAGCAGGACAGGGGGTCCGACCACTGAAGCTTTCTTT
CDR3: CASRTGGPTTEAFF

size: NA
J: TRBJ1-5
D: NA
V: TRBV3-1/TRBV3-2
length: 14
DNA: TGTGCCAGCAGCCAAGATGATCGGAATCAGCCCCAGCATTTT
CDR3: CASSQDDRNQPQHF

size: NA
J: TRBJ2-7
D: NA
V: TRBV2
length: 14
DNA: TGTGCCAGCGGGGGGCGGCTACAGGCGGACGAGCAGTACTTC
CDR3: CASGGRLQADEQYF

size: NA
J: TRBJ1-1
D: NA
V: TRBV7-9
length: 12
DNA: TGTGCCAGCACAAAGACCTCGGCTGAAGCTTTCTTT
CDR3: CASTKTSAEAFF

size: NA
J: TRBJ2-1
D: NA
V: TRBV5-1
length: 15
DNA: TGCGCCAGCAGCTTGGTGGACAGCTCCTACAATGAGCAGTTCTTC
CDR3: CASSLVDSSYNEQFF

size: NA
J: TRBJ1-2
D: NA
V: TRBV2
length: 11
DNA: TGTGCCAGCGGGATCTGGGATGGCTACACCTTC
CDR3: CASGIWDGYTF

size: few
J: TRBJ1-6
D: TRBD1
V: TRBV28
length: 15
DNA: TGTGCCAGCAGTTCAGGGACAGGGGGGTGGACACCCCTCCACTTT
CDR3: CASSSGTGGWTPLHF

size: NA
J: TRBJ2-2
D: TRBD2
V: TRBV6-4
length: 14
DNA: TGTGCCAGCAGTTCTAGCGGGGGCACCGGGGAGCTGTTTTTT
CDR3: CASSSSGGTGELFF

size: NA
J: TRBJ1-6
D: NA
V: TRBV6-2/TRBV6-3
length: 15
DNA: TGTGCCAGCAGTTACAGGGAAAGGGGAAATTCACCCCTCCACTTT
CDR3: CASSYRERGNSPLHF

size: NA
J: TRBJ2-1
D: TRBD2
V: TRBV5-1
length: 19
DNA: TGCGCCAGCAGCTTGTTCGGTCTAGCGGGGGCCAGCTCCTACAATGAGCAGTTCTTC
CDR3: CASSLFGLAGASSYNEQFF

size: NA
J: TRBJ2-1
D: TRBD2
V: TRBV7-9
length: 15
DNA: TGTGCCAGCAGCCTCGGGGTAGCGGGAGACAATGAGCAGTTCTTC
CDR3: CASSLGVAGDNEQFF

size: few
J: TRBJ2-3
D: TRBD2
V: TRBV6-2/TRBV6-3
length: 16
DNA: TGTGCCAGCAGTTATGATGGGACTAGCGGGGCAGATACGCAGTATTTT
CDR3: CASSYDGTSGADTQYF

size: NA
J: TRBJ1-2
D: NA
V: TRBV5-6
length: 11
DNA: TGTGCCAGCAGCTTCCGGGACGGAGACACCTTC
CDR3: CASSFRDGDTF

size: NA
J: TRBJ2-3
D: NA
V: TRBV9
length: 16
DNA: TGTGCCAGCAGCGTCCAGGGGGGGACTAGCACAGATACGCAGTATTTT
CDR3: CASSVQGGTSTDTQYF

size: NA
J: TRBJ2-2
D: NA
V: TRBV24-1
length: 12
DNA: TGTGCCACCGGCGGGGACACCGGGGAGCTGTTTTTT
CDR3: CATGGDTGELFF

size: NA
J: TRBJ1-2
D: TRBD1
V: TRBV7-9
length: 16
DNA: TGTGCCAGCAGTAAAGCCCCGGGACAGGGGGGGGATGGCTACACCTTC
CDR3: CASSKAPGQGGDGYTF

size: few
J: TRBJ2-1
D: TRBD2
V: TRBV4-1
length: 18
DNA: TGCGCCAGCAGCCAAGGGACTAGCGGACCGAGCTCCTACAATGAGCAGTTCTTC
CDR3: CASSQGTSGPSSYNEQFF

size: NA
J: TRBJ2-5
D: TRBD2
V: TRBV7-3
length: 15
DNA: TGTGCCAGCAGCCCTACGGGGGGGCGGGAAGAGACCCAGTACTTC
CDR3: CASSPTGGREETQYF

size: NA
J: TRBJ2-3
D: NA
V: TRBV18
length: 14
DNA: TGTGCCAGCTCACCTCGTGAGTCCACAGATACGCAGTATTTT
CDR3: CASSPRESTDTQYF

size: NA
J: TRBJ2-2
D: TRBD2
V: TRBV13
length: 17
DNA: TGTGCCAGCAGCTTAAGGCCAGGACTAGAGAGCACCGGGGAGCTGTTTTTT
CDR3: CASSLRPGLESTGELFF

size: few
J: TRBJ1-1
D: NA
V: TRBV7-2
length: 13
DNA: TGTGCCAGCAGGTCGAGGGGGGTCGCTGAAGCTTTCTTT
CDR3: CASRSRGVAEAFF

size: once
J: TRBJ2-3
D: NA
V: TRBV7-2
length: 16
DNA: TGTGCCAGCAGCAGAGAGACAGGGACTAGCACAGATACGCAGTATTTT
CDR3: CASSRETGTSTDTQYF

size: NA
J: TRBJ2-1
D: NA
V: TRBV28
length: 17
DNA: TGTGCCAGCAGGCACTCTACCCTCCTCGGGGGAAACAATGAGCAGTTCTTC
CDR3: CASRHSTLLGGNNEQFF

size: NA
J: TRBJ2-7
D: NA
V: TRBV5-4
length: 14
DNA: TGTGCCAGCAGCCAAATTGGGGGGGGCGAAGAGCAGTACTTC
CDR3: CASSQIGGGEEQYF

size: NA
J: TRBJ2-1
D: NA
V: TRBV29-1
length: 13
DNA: TGCAGCGTTGATCGGGACACCTACAATGAGCAGTTCTTC
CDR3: CSVDRDTYNEQFF

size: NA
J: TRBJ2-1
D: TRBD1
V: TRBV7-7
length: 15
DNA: TGTGCCAGCAGCTCAGAACCGGGACAGAACAATGAGCAGTTCTTC
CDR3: CASSSEPGQNNEQFF

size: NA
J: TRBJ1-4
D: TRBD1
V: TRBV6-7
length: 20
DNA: TGTGCCAGCAGTTCCCTCCATTCTTCAGGTCAGGGGGCAACTAATGAAAAACTGTTTTTT
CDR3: CASSSLHSSGQGATNEKLFF

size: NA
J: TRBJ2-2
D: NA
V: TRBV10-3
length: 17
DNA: TGTGCCATCAGTGAGTCGACGGAGGGAATGAACACCGGGGAGCTGTTTTTT
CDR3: CAISESTEGMNTGELFF

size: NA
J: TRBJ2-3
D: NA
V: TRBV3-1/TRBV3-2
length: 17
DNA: TGTGCCAGCAGCCAGCCCGGGCAGGGGAAGAGCACAGATACGCAGTATTTT
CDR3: CASSQPGQGKSTDTQYF

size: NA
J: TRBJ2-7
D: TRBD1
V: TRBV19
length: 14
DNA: TGTGCCAGTAAGGACCCGACAGGGAGTGGCGAGCAGTACTTC
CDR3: CASKDPTGSGEQYF

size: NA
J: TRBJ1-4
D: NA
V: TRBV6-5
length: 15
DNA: TGTGCCAGCAGTTATTGGAGGGGCCCTAATGAAAAACTGTTTTTT
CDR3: CASSYWRGPNEKLFF

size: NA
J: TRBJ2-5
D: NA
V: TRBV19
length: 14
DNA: TGTGCCAGTAGGGACCAACTCAACCAAGAGACCCAGTACTTC
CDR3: CASRDQLNQETQYF

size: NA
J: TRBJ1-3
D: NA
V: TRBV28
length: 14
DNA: TGTGCCAGCAGTCCGACAGTGCAAGGAAACACCATATATTTT
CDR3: CASSPTVQGNTIYF